Following are 28 T cell receptor beta chains from one sample sequenced in a study of CD8 T cells in ankylosing spondylitis (dated by TCRdb to between 2016 and 2019). Libraries were prepared through 5' RACE. For sequencing, an Illumina HiSeq 2500 was employed. TCRdb passed the public sequencing reads through fastp at Q25 and MiXCR, retaining productive beta sequences. A single entry per CDR3 protein holds the most common genes and DNA from its merged rows. This sample lists 250,000 or so distinct CDR3 sequences; 10% were detected once. The ten largest make up around 3% of the sample. Specimen: blood, either unsorted or a sorted T cell fraction (not recorded which). These TCRs come from a male donor with ankylosing spondylitis or in good health (not recorded which).

The sample holds a few counts of this clonotype. A much larger clone lies a single base off, so this may be a read error. This chain joins TRBV7-2 and TRBJ2-3; TRBD1 matches at 7 bases. The germline V gene encodes CDR1 SGHTA and CDR2 FQGNSA. V lost 5 bases, J lost 11 bases, and 10 bases stayed unmatched. This CDR3 region has 13 residues. CDR3 region: CASSPDRVHMQYF. The CDR3 nucleotides read TGTGCCAGCAGCCCTGACAGGGTACATATGCAGTATTTT.

This clonotype was recorded a few times. The CDR3 is CASSLELGGAGELFF. The DNA of the CDR3 is TGCGCCAGCAGCTTGGAACTGGGCGGGGCCGGGGAGCTGTTTTTT. The chain has TRBV5-1 and TRBJ2-2; TRBD2 might be the D (6 bases). CDR3 length equals 15 residues. Deletions cut 0 bases from V and 6 bases from J, with 12 bases between. CDR1 SGHRS and CDR2 YFSETQ come from the germline V gene.

The V call is TRBV10-3, the J call TRBJ2-1, with D perhaps matching TRBD1 (6 bases). Per germline, CDR1 ENHRY and CDR2 SYGVKD. Deletions cut 7 bases from V and 5 bases from J, with 9 bases between. The CDR3 loop spans 12 amino acids. The CDR3 DNA sequence: TGTGCCATCAAGGCAGGGGACAATGAGCAGTTCTTC. Its translation: CAIKAGDNEQFF.

In this sample, this clonotype turned up many times. The CDR3 bases are TGTGCCAGCATTCTAGACTCCGGGACAGTGGGAGAGACCCAGTACTTC. Amino acids: CASILDSGTVGETQYF. The J gene is TRBJ2-5, the V gene TRBV6-2 or TRBV6-3; 7 positions match TRBD1. This CDR3 is built from 16 residues. Per the germline V gene, CDR1 is MNHEY and CDR2 is SVGEGT. V was pared by 7 bases and J by 4 bases, with 15 bases of the junction left unmatched.

This clonotype was observed a few times. The J gene is TRBJ1-5, the V gene TRBV27, with D unclear. The V end lost 5 bases, the J end lost 6 bases, and 11 bases lay between the germline ends. The CDR3 consists of 13 residues. Germline values: CDR1 MNHEY, CDR2 SMNVEV (reference sequence). In DNA form, the CDR3 reads TGTGCCAGCAGTATCCGAGGAGGTCAGCCCCAGCATTTT. Translation: CASSIRGGQPQHF.

V gene TRBV12-3 or TRBV12-4 combines with J gene TRBJ1-2; TRBD1 matches at 9 bases. The CDR3 is 14 residues long. The J segment lost 4 bases and the V segment lost 6 bases, leaving 6 bases of the junction unmatched. For the CDR3, the DNA is TGTGCCAGCAGGGGGACAGGGAAGTCCTATGGCTACACCTTC. Translated, it gives CASRGTGKSYGYTF.

This clonotype was detected ten times or more. This chain links TRBV2 with TRBJ2-5, with D perhaps TRBD2 (5 bases). V lost 10 bases and J lost 0, with 15 bases in between. The CDR3 covers 14 residues. CDR1 is SNHLY and CDR2 is FYNNEI in the germline V gene. The CDR3 reads CATKTTGNQETQYF. In DNA, the CDR3 is TGTGCCACCAAGACCACCGGGAACCAAGAGACCCAGTACTTC.

This clonotype was seen ten or more times. The J gene is TRBJ1-6, the V gene TRBV6-1; 9 positions match TRBD1. This CDR3 contains 18 residues. Germline CDR1 is MNHNS and CDR2 is SASEGT. Trimming cost V 6 bases and J 6 bases; bases outside gene matches: 15. CDR3 sequence: CASSEPGQGLFGNSPLHF. The DNA for the CDR3 is TGTGCCAGCAGCGAACCGGGACAGGGTCTTTTCGGTAATTCACCCCTCCACTTT.

This clonotype was seen repeatedly, ten times or more. V and J are TRBV9 and TRBJ2-1, with D uncertain. The germline V gene has CDR1 SGDLS and CDR2 YYNGEE. With 0 bases removed from V and 0 bases from J, the gap between germline ends came to 7 bases. The CDR3 runs to 15 residues. The CDR3 nucleotides are TGTGCCAGCAGCGTAGGAAGAAGCTCCTACAATGAGCAGTTCTTC. Translating it yields CASSVGRSSYNEQFF. The variable domain in full, with the rest retrieved from reference TRBV9 and TRBJ2-1, is DSGVTQTPKHLITATGQRVTLRCSPRSGDLSVYWYQQSLDQGLQFLIQYYNGEERAKGNILERFSAQQFPDLHSELNLSSLELGDSALYFCASSVGRSSYNEQFFGPGTRLTVL.

This clonotype was counted at least ten times. This chain joins TRBV7-2 and TRBJ2-3; 8 bases are a match to TRBD2. Per the germline V gene, CDR1 is SGHTA and CDR2 is FQGNSA. The CDR3 is 14 residues long. V shed 5 bases, J shed 6 bases, and the junction held 7 bases outside the gene matches. The CDR3 reads CASSPGREHDTQYF. CDR3 in DNA: TGTGCCAGCAGCCCCGGGAGGGAGCATGATACGCAGTATTTT.

This clonotype was seen ten or more times. The genes are TRBV12-3 or TRBV12-4 and TRBJ1-1; 8 bases fit TRBD1. The CDR3 runs 15 residues. After removal of 6 bases from V and 0 bases from J, the junction contained 6 bases not matched to a gene. The DNA for the CDR3 is TGTGCCAGCAGCCTGGACAGGGCTCTGAACACTGAAGCTTTCTTT. Protein: CASSLDRALNTEAFF.

This clonotype was found many times. The chain is built from TRBV20-1 and TRBJ2-2, with 8 nucleotides matching TRBD1. The J segment lost 1 base and the V segment lost 6 bases, leaving 4 bases of the junction unmatched. The CDR3 spans 14 residues. The germline gives CDR1 DFQATT, CDR2 SNEGSKA (reference sequence). CDR3 amino acids: CSAAGTGNTGELFF. CDR3 bases: TGCAGTGCAGCCGGGACAGGGAACACCGGGGAGCTGTTTTTT.

At least ten counts were recorded for this clonotype. The chain joins TRBV23-1 to TRBJ1-4; TRBD1 aligns across 8 bases. TRBV23-1 is noted as an ORF with a role that remains uncertain. Trimming removed 0 bases from V and 9 bases from J; junction bases left unmatched: 6. This CDR3 has 15 residues. CDR3 region: CASSQSPPGGKKLFF. In nucleotides, the CDR3 is TGCGCCAGCAGTCAATCCCCCCCAGGGGGCAAAAAACTGTTTTTT.

This clonotype has at least ten counts. The chain uses TRBV7-9 and TRBJ1-1; D possibly corresponds to TRBD1 (5 bases). Trimming stripped 1 base from V and 1 base from J, with 10 bases between. CDR3 length: 15 amino acids. Per the germline V gene, CDR1 is SEHNR and CDR2 is FQNEAQ (reference sequence). The DNA of the CDR3 is TGTGCCAGCAGCTTAGGATGGGGGAGGAACACTGAAGCTTTCTTT. This gives the protein CASSLGWGRNTEAFF.

The V call is TRBV5-1, the J call TRBJ2-2, with D perhaps TRBD1 or TRBD2 (5 bases each). The CDR3 is 15 amino acids. Trimming took 4 bases from V and 1 from J, leaving 11 bases between them. Germline loops: CDR1 SGHRS, CDR2 YFSETQ. The CDR3 DNA follows: TGCGCCAGCAGCCCCCCTGGGGGGAACACCGGGGAGCTGTTTTTT. Translated, it gives CASSPPGGNTGELFF.

This clonotype showed up many times. DNA for the CDR3: TGTGCCAGTAGTCCCCGGGTCGGAATGAATCAGCCCCAGCATTTT. As protein: CASSPRVGMNQPQHF. The chain uses TRBV19 and TRBJ1-5; no definite D call. This CDR3 has 15 residues. CDR1 and CDR2 (germline): LNHDA, SQIVND (reference sequence). V lost 5 bases to trimming and J lost 4 bases, with 15 bases between them. The full variable domain, completed using reference TRBV19 and TRBJ1-5, is DGGITQSPKYLFRKEGQNVTLSCEQNLNHDAMYWYRQDPGQGLRLIYYSQIVNDFQKGDIAEGYSVSREKKESFPLTVTSAQKNPTAFYLCASSPRVGMNQPQHFGDGTRLSIL.

There are many counts of this clonotype. V gene TRBV5-6 combines with J gene TRBJ1-2; 12 positions match TRBD1. CDR1 and CDR2 (germline): SGHDT, YYEEEE. V lost 4 bases, J lost 4 bases, and 8 bases stayed unmatched. The CDR3 sequence is 16 residues long. This CDR3 reads CASSPRDRGPSYGYTF. As DNA, the CDR3 is TGTGCCAGCAGCCCACGGGACAGGGGGCCTTCCTATGGCTACACCTTC.

This clonotype occurred many times. The J gene is TRBJ2-3, the V gene TRBV5-6, with TRBD1 as a possible D gene (5 bases). Per germline, CDR1 SGHDT and CDR2 YYEEEE. This CDR3 has 16 residues. V lost 1 base, J lost 3 bases, and 15 bases lay in between. The CDR3 sequence is CASSLLGRASTDTQYF. The CDR3, as DNA: TGTGCCAGCAGCTTGCTGGGCAGGGCGTCTACAGATACGCAGTATTTT.

This clonotype was found many times. This rearrangement joins TRBV7-8 to TRBJ2-7; TRBD2 agrees at 9 bases. CDR3 size: 14 residues. With 11 bases clipped from V and 2 bases from J, the junction kept 10 bases outside the gene matches. Germline loops: CDR1 SGHVS, CDR2 FQNEAQ. The CDR3 nucleotides read TGTGCCCCCCTAGCGCTAGCGGGGCCCTACGAGCAGTACTTC. Amino acids: CAPLALAGPYEQYF.

Comment on this clonotype: Sequence at one end of the junction differs from germline and may be a read error. The chain joins TRBV14 to TRBJ2-5; tentative D call: TRBD2 (7 bases). Germline V gene data show CDR1 as SGHDN and CDR2 as FVKESK. The CDR3 totals 15 residues. CDR3 loop: CVSSRFRGAQETQYF. CDR3 DNA sequence: TGTGTCAGCAGCCGGTTTCGGGGGGCTCAAGAGACCCAGTACTTC. The full variable domain, its missing parts supplied by reference TRBV14 and TRBJ2-5, is EAGVTQFPSHSVIEKGQTVTLRCDPISGHDNLYWYRRVMGKEIKFLLHFVKESKQDESGMPNNRFLAERTGGTYSTLKVQPAELEDSGVYFCVSSRFRGAQETQYFGPGTRLLVL.

The chain recombines TRBV2 with TRBJ1-5; D gene unclear. Per the germline V gene, CDR1 is SNHLY and CDR2 is FYNNEI. V lost 4 bases to trimming and J lost 2 bases, with 12 bases between them. The CDR3 is 15 amino acids. CDR3: CASSVQALGNQPQHF. The CDR3 coding sequence is TGTGCCAGCAGTGTCCAGGCATTGGGCAATCAGCCCCAGCATTTT.

This clonotype was seen many times. The chain employs TRBV20-1 and TRBJ2-3; D gene unclear. Germline assignment: CDR1 DFQATT and CDR2 SNEGSKA (reference sequence). V was pared by 5 bases and J by 2 bases, with 8 bases between. The CDR3 covers 12 residues. The CDR3 DNA follows: TGCAGTGCTTCGTGGGACACAGATACGCAGTATTTT. This translates into CSASWDTDTQYF.

This clonotype was detected a few times. This chain uses TRBV7-2 with TRBJ2-7; 11 nucleotides match TRBD1. This CDR3 region has 15 residues. Trimming removed 3 bases from V and 3 bases from J; junction bases left unmatched: 4. CDR1 is SGHTA, CDR2 FQGNSA, per germline. CDR3 in DNA: TGTGCCAGCAGCTTGGGTGGGACAGGGGGCTACGAGCAGTACTTC. Residues: CASSLGGTGGYEQYF.

The chain has TRBV11-2 and TRBJ1-5, with D possibly being TRBD1 (6 bases). CDR1 is SGHAT and CDR2 is FQNNGV in the germline V gene. The CDR3 sequence is 15 residues long. V was clipped by 3 bases and J by 4 bases, with 13 bases between them. CDR3 in amino acids: CASSFSGGANQPQHF. In DNA form, the CDR3 reads TGTGCCAGCAGCTTTTCTGGGGGGGCTAATCAGCCCCAGCATTTT.

This clonotype showed up many times. The V call is TRBV20-1, the J call TRBJ1-2; 9 bases align to TRBD1. Unmatched junction bases numbered 6, after V lost 6 bases and J lost 4 bases. The CDR3 is made up of 13 amino acids. The germline V gene has CDR1 DFQATT and CDR2 SNEGSKA (reference sequence). The CDR3 spells CSAPGQGGYGYTF. For the CDR3, the DNA is TGCAGTGCACCGGGACAGGGTGGCTATGGCTACACCTTC.

In this sample, this clonotype turned up many times. This chain connects TRBV29-1 to TRBJ1-2, with a tentative D call TRBD1 (5 bases). The V end lost 7 bases, the J end lost 2 bases, and 17 bases lay between the germline ends. CDR3 length: 14 amino acids. Germline CDR1 is SQVTM and CDR2 is ANQGSEA. The CDR3: CSALTWDSNYGYTF. CDR3 bases: TGCAGCGCATTAACATGGGACTCCAACTATGGCTACACCTTC. The full variable domain, in which reference TRBV29-1 and TRBJ1-2 provide the parts outside the CDR3, is SAVISQKPSRDICQRGTSLTIQCQVDSQVTMMFWYRQQPGQSLTLIATANQGSEATYESGFVIDKFPISRPNLTFSTLTVSNMSPEDSSIYLCSALTWDSNYGYTFGSGTRLTVV.

This clonotype was observed many times. The chain has TRBV11-2 and TRBJ2-5; no firm D call. V was cut by 1 base and J by 1 base, with 7 bases left in between. The V gene's germline CDR1 is SGHAT and CDR2 FQNNGV. The CDR3 totals 14 residues. CDR3 DNA: TGTGCCAGCAGCTTAGGGCGGATCCAAGAGACCCAGTACTTC. Its translation: CASSLGRIQETQYF.

This clonotype was recorded many times. The genes are TRBV5-1 and TRBJ2-1; D remains ambiguous. The CDR3 has 13 amino acids. V was trimmed by 5 bases and J by 4 bases, leaving 10 bases between them. Germline loops: CDR1 SGHRS, CDR2 YFSETQ. The CDR3 loop reads CASSFDTYNEQFF. CDR3 in DNA: TGCGCCAGCAGTTTCGACACGTACAATGAGCAGTTCTTC.